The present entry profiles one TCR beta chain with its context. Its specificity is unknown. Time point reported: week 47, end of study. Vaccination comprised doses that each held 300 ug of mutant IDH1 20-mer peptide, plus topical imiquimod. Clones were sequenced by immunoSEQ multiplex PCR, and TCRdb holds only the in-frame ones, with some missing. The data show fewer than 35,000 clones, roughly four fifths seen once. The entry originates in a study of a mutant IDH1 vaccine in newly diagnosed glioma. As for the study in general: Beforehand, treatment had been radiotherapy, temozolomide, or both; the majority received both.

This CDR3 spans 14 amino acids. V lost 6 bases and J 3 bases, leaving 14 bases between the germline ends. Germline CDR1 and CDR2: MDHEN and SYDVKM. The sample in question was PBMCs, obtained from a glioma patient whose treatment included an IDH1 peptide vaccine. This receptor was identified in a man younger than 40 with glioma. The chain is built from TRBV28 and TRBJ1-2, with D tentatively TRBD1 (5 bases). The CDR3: CASRGGGADYGYTF. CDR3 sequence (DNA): TGTGCCAGCAGGGGCGGGGGAGCGGACTATGGCTACACCTTC.